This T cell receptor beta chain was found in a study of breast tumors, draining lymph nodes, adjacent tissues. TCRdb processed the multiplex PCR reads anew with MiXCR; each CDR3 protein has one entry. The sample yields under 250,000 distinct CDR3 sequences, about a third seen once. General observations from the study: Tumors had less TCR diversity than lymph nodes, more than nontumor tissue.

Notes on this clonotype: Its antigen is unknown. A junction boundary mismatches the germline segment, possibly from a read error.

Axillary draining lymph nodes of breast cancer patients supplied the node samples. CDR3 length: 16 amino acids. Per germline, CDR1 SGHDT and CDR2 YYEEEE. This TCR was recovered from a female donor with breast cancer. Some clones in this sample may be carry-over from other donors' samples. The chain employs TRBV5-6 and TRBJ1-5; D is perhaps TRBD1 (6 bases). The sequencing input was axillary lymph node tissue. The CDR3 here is CASSLLADGDNEPQHF. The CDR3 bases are TGTGCCAGCAGCTTACTAGCGGATGGGGACAATGAGCCCCAGCATTTT.